This T cell receptor beta chain was captured by sequencing in a study of blood T cell repertoires in COVID-19. Across the study: The study drew acute and convalescent COVID-19 samples from the United States, Italy and Spain. T cells, B-cell-depleted T cells, or PBMCs supplied cDNA or gDNA.

Per the study methods: From reference gene primer amplification, estimates of nucleated cell counts were derived. Assay used: immunoSEQ multiplex PCR; TCRdb lists only in-frame clones, some missing. D and trimming come from the DNA, and the V and J calls and clone size come from that table. The table records some 180,000 clones, more than 65% of them present only once. Trimming shortened V by 6 bases and J by 4 bases, and 21 bases separated the two germline ends. CDR1 and CDR2 from the germline V gene are SNHLY and FYNNEI. The length of the CDR3 is 17 residues. The sequenced material came from peripheral blood. The gene calls are TRBV2 and TRBJ1-4, with a tentative D call TRBD1 (5 bases). This TCR was recovered from a man aged 70-80 years with active or convalescent COVID-19. The CDR3 loop is CASRPRQGRNSNEKLFF. The DNA for the CDR3 is TGTGCCAGCAGACCAAGGCAGGGTAGGAATAGTAATGAAAAACTGTTTTTT.